The clone carrying this T cell receptor beta chain has just one count. No antigen is known for it. Stable disease denoted Graves' hyperthyroidism without ophthalmopathy progression within 18 months. CDR1 is SGDLS, CDR2 YYNGEE, per germline. Unmatched junction bases numbered 14, after V lost 4 bases and J lost 4 bases. This CDR3 region has 20 residues. This entry comes from a study of T cells in Graves' hyperthyroidism and ophthalmopathy. Study-level information: Staff took peripheral blood when the initial diagnosis was made, before any treatment began.

The source material, RNA transcripts, was used to amplify TCR beta CDR3 regions. Carried out on the TCR CDR3, a first-round RT-PCR used the HTBI primer set. One entry per CDR3 protein, called by TCRdb with MiXCR from the multiplex PCR reads. The sample lists a few hundred thousand distinct CDR3 sequences, 15% occurring once. Findings of the study overall: Progression to ophthalmopathy was predicted a median of roughly 6.6 months early.

Material: blood. The V and J genes are TRBV9 and TRBJ2-1; 16 nucleotides align to TRBD2. This clonotype was sampled from a woman younger than 45 with Graves' hyperthyroidism. CDR3 sequence: CASSTHPGLAGGPDYNEQFF. The CDR3 DNA sequence: TGTGCCAGCAGCACCCACCCGGGACTAGCGGGAGGGCCCGATTACAATGAGCAGTTCTTC.